The entry that follows covers one T cell receptor (beta chain) sequence. The data were taken from a study of monozygotic twins with inflammatory bowel disease. TCRdb re-called the 5' RACE reads and gives one entry per CDR3 protein, without DNA. This sample contains approximately 380,000 distinct CDR3 sequences. The receptor's source is a human donor with ulcerative colitis or Crohn's disease, or a healthy co-twin of an affected twin (not recorded which). Sequencing was performed on blood.

The CDR3 reads CASSLGRGGLQETQYF. The rearrangement joins TRBV7-2 to TRBJ2-5; TCRdb indicates TRBD1, and absent DNA this call remains unverified. This CDR3 contains 16 residues. Germline V lookup: CDR1 SGHTA, CDR2 FQGNSA.